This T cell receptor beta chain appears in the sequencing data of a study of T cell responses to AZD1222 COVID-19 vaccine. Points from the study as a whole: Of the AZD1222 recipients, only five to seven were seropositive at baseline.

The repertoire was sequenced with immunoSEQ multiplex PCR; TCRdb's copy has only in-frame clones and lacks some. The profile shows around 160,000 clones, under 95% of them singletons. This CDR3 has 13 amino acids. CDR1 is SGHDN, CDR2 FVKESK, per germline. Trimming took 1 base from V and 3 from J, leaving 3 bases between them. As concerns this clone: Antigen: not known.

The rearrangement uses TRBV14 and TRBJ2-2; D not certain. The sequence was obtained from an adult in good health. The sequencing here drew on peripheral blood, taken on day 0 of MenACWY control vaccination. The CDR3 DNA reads TGTGCCAGCAGCCAAGCCCACACCGGGGAGCTGTTTTTT. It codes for CASSQAHTGELFF.